This T cell receptor beta chain came from a study of naive and memory T cell subsets. V lost 0 bases and J lost 8; bases outside the gene matches: 7. The CDR3 runs 16 residues. The germline V gene encodes CDR1 SGDLS and CDR2 YYNGEE. Four PCR rounds used nested alpha and beta constant region primers plus the SP2 primer. TCRdb re-called the 5' RACE reads with MiXCR, one entry per CDR3 protein. The table shows more than 50,000 distinct CDR3 sequences, with roughly 8.1% occurring only once. An oligonucleotide containing a UMI was ligated to the 3' end of TCR cDNA. The V gene is TRBV9, the J gene TRBJ2-1; 11 nucleotides match TRBD2. The receptor's source is a female donor in good health. Here the CDR3 reads CASSVAVSGRAYEQFF. The CDR3 nucleotides are TGTGCCAGCAGCGTAGCGGTTAGCGGGAGGGCGTATGAGCAGTTCTTC.